Here is one T cell receptor (beta chain) with its context. Assay: immunoSEQ multiplex PCR; the TCRdb copy retains only in-frame clones and omits some. The data contain over 55,000 clones, 80% to 95% of them singletons. Unmatched junction bases numbered 12, after V lost 0 bases and J lost 7 bases. CDR1 is SGHRS and CDR2 is YFSETQ in the germline V gene. CDR3 size: 16 residues. This entry comes from a study of control samples from healthy donors and cancer patients. V gene TRBV5-1 combines with J gene TRBJ1-1, with TRBD1 matching 7 bases. Material: PBMCs. The sequence was collected from a man in his thirties or forties with colorectal cancer. This chain's CDR3 is CASSLGLNRGGSEAFF. Here the CDR3 DNA reads TGCGCCAGCAGCTTGGGCTTAAACAGGGGAGGTAGTGAAGCTTTCTTT.